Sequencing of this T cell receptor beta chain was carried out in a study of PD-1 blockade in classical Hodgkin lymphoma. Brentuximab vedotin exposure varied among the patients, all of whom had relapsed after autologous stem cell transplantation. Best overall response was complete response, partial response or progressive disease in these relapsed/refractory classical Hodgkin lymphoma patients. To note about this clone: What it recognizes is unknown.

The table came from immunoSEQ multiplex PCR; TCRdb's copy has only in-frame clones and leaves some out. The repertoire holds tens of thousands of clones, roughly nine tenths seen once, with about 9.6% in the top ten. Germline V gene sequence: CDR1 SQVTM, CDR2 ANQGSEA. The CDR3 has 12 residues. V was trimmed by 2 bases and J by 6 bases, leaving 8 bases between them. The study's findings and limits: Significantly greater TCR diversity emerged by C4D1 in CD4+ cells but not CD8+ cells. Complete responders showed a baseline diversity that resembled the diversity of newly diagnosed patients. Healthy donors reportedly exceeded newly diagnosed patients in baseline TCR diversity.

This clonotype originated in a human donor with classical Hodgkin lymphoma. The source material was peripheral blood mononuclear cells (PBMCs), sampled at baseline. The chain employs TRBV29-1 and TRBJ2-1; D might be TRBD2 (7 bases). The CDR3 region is CSVERGGNEQFF. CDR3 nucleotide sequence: TGCAGCGTTGAAAGGGGGGGCAATGAGCAGTTCTTC.